The T cell receptor beta chain described here comes from a study of cytomegalovirus exposure and HLA in healthy donors (dated by TCRdb to about 2017). Broadly, across the study: According to an earlier analysis of around 600 of the donors, about 170 million T cells yielded over 100 million unique TCR beta sequences and about 280 Gb of sequence data. Alongside the repertoire data, information on donor age, sex, ethnicity and CMV serostatus was compiled. Besides the first cohort of roughly 640 subjects, a separate validation cohort made up of over 100 different subjects was used. Genome-wide SNP genotypes for about 55% of the roughly 670 donors were used in a later genetic analysis, which treated that subset as a discovery cohort. Typing coverage differed by locus: A, B, C, DRB1 and DQB1 were typed in about 620-640 donors, DQA1 in about 500, DPA1 in some 610, and DPB1 in approximately 450. An early release that covered about 600 HLA-typed donors contained around 300 gigabases of sequencing data and tens of millions of unique TCR sequences. In an earlier analysis of 587 of the donors, high-throughput TCR beta sequencing was used to judge whether each TCR beta V gene segment behaved as functional or pseudogenic. Among under 450 genotyped donors of the cohort, an average of approximately 250,000 unique TCR beta nucleotide sequences were sequenced per donor, around 20% of them non-productive. Five DR-DQ haplotypes were handled as single units for association and clustering, since linkage in the cohort was strong. All discovery cohort repertoires had been generated using a single sequencing platform. HLA typing covered class I and class II loci at four-digit resolution. The genetic ancestry cluster associated with self-reported Caucasian donors included around four fifths of the roughly 360 genotyped donors. Using immunosequencing, the study profiled T cell repertoires from 500 to 800 subjects and related those repertoires to cytomegalovirus serostatus. The study aimed to test whether signatures of past pathogen exposure could be identified by cataloging public T cell receptors. A later analysis re-examined previously published TCR beta repertoires from 610 or so donors and added high-resolution HLA genotyping to investigate patterns of TCR occurrence. In the later analysis, no new phenotypic data were used to find candidate immune exposures; instead, reliance was placed on TCR beta sequences and their occurrence across donors. The study combined high-throughput TCR immunosequencing, statistical association of individual TCRs with disease status, and machine learning to predict cytomegalovirus infection status. The full study reports these points: A few of the identified cytomegalovirus-associated TCR beta chains were confirmed in vitro to be specific for cytomegalovirus antigens. Some IMGT-functional V segments, including TRBV6-2 and TRBV6-3, could not be told apart with the 87-base-pair reads, so those segments were excluded. A further reported finding was that TCR beta sequences accurately predicted the HLA-A and HLA-B alleles for most subjects in the first cohort. In a later analysis, HLA-associated TCR beta chains were found to be more clonally expanded and to have lower generation probabilities than equally common non-associated chains. This cohort had only TCR beta chains sequenced, and the lack of alpha or paired-chain data limited which features could be detected. A later analysis reported that several top co-occurrence clusters appeared linked to parvovirus B19, influenza, CMV and Epstein-Barr virus. Correlated functional status among segregating V segments might reflect linkage disequilibrium, but an unknown experimental factor could not be ruled out. The earlier analysis of nearly 600 of the donors excluded some 15 rarely observed V segments, including chromosome 9 orphons, because counts were too low. A later genetic analysis associated a missense DCLRE1C variant with V-gene and J-gene trimming of TCR beta chains, and an independent cohort replicated the association. A total of some 180 TCR beta chains were listed by the study as associated with cytomegalovirus. In an earlier analysis of over 550 of the donors, most TCR beta V segments were observed in productive rearrangements about 87% or about 30% of the time, broadly matching IMGT annotations. A cluster of highly shared sequence variants was judged likely to be a technical artifact of the sequencing pipeline. The authors suggested that the approach could potentially be extended to other disease states and immunological phenotypes. Most TCR sequences were seen in very few donors, while some public TCRs were found in many individuals. Specific HLA alleles were associated with over 15,000 TCR beta sequences at a false discovery rate of 0.05 in a later analysis. Because HLA typing was missing for some donors at each locus, association tests included only the typed subset. Sequencing depth was assumed to be roughly uniform across donors in the presence/absence analyses, though that assumption may not hold. In both the original and validation cohorts, the classifier was reported to diagnose cytomegalovirus status with high specificity and sensitivity. A later analysis found that TCR association rates varied across HLA loci, with DRB1 alleles showing the most associated TCRs and HLA-C alleles the fewest. Immune exposure information for the cohort was limited to CMV serostatus. When HLA alleles, especially DR and DQ, strongly co-occurred, TCR associations were difficult to assign to individual alleles. According to a later analysis, most CMV-associated TCR beta chains appeared to be HLA-restricted, and the HLA associations seemed to be driven largely by CMV exposure. According to a later genetic analysis, donors in an Asian-associated ancestry cluster had fewer N-insertions in productive TCRs than the approximately 670-donor mean.

V and J are truncated by 9 bases and 2 bases respectively, leaving an intervening sequence of 13 bases. The CDR3 spans 14 residues, from the cysteine through the phenylalanine. The read is trimmed to its CDR3 DNA, 42 bases read in frame from base 1. For CDR1 and CDR2, the germline V gene lists MNHEY and SVGAGI. As for this clone: Its antigen is not yet known. No base qualities exist here, and no much larger clone lies one base off it.

The cohort was made up of under 800 healthy bone marrow donors. At the time of sampling, every cohort member was nominally healthy, though immune exposures that went unrecorded were likely present. The donor was CMV seropositive and was included in the group of 250 to 350 seropositive cohort members. A peripheral blood sample was collected from each donor, and TCR beta sequencing was performed on peripheral blood mononuclear cells. Genomic DNA was extracted from the blood cell samples with the Qiagen DNeasy Blood Extraction Kit. Libraries were constructed by the immunoSEQ multiplex PCR assay. The multiplex PCR relied on a mix of 60 forward primers for TCR Vbeta segments and 13 reverse primers for TCR Jbeta segments. A multiplex PCR assay on genomic DNA amplified the CDR3 region of rearranged TCR beta genes. The Illumina HiSeq System was used to sequence the amplified TCR beta libraries as 87-base-pair reads. On the study's bioinformatics: In a later analysis, around 80 million unique TCR beta chains were counted across the approximately 620 repertoires, and around 10 million of these chains were shared by at least two donors. A nearest-neighbor algorithm error-corrected the raw reads and collapsed the reads into unique sequences, merging closely related sequences to remove PCR and sequencing errors. To assign V, D and J gene segments, CDR3 sequences were aligned to IMGT reference sequences. For a sequence to be retained, at least a six-nucleotide match to both a V gene segment and a J gene segment was required. Rearrangements were classified as productive when the CDR3 lacked stop codons and remained in frame with V and J, and all other rearrangements were classified as non-productive. Following IMGT convention, CDR3 was defined as the stretch from the second conserved V-encoded cysteine to the conserved J-encoded phenylalanine. The earlier analysis of 450 to 750 of the donors excluded any sequence lacking an unambiguous match to a single V gene segment. An earlier analysis of around 600 of the donors classified V segments as functional when productive rearrangements were above 56.7% and as segregating when the standard deviation between donors was above 5%. To diagnose cytomegalovirus status from the catalog of TCR beta chain sequences, a statistical classification framework was built. A later analysis assigned V and J genes by comparing TCR nucleotide sequences with IMGT/GENE-DB human TR gene sequences. In a later analysis, CDR3 sequences and most-parsimonious VDJ recombination scenarios were assigned using the TCRdist pipeline. A later analysis defined each TCR beta chain by its CDR3 amino acid sequence plus V-gene family, and excluded reads lacking a unique V-gene family. A later analysis removed 592 highly shared, low-generation-probability nucleotide sequences to deal with suspected cross-contamination and a sequencing artifact. In a later analysis, a clonal expansion index was calculated for each public chain from normalized within-repertoire ranks of inferred template counts. Generation probabilities in a later analysis came from a VDJ recombination model fitted to out-of-frame rearrangements, and those results were checked against IGoR. In a later analysis, TCR-TCR, TCR-HLA and TCR-CMV co-occurrence was scored with hypergeometric tests, and a repertoire-size bias correction was applied to TCR pairs. To estimate false discovery rates, a later analysis permuted the HLA or CMV assignments 20 times. In a later analysis, co-occurring TCRs were grouped with DBSCAN, and TCRdist sequence similarity was added when clustering was performed within HLA-allele-positive subsets. Co-occurrence clustering excluded repertoires with fewer than 30,000 or more than 120,000 public chains, plus five with anomalous nucleotide sharing. TCRdb provides this immuneACCESS table in a form limited to in-frame rearrangements. Some clones are lacking; in checked studies, under half of them reflect an unresolved V gene, and why the rest are absent is not known. For V, J and clone size, that table is used; D and trimming come from the DNA. Here the sample has about 57,000 clones; under 80% occur a single time. Of the sample, 6.8% falls within the top ten clones.

This receptor was obtained from a man younger than 45 in good health and CMV-seropositive. The chain is assembled from TRBV6-5 and TRBJ1-4; a tentative D match to TRBD1 spans 5 bases. Sequencing was carried out using PBMCs. CDR3 loop: CASSGGGTNEKLFF. The DNA sequence is as follows: TGTGCCAGTTCCGGGGGGGGTACTAATGAAAAACTGTTTTTT.